This entry is about one T cell receptor beta chain. This sample stems from a study of T cell responses to AZD1222 COVID-19 vaccine. The CDR3 has 15 amino acids. Per germline, CDR1 MDHEN and CDR2 SYDVKM. V dropped 6 bases and J dropped 6; count of bases not matched to a gene: 5. Profiled with immunoSEQ multiplex PCR; TCRdb holds only in-frame clones, not every one. Of about 130,000 clones in the sample, 80% to 95% are singletons; the top ten hold 2.5% to 4%. The sequencing here drew on peripheral blood, taken on day 0 of AZD1222 vaccination. The TCR comes from an adult in good health. V usage is TRBV28 and J usage is TRBJ1-6, with TRBD1 matching over 10 bases. For the CDR3, the DNA is TGTGCCAGCAGCCCCGGGACAGGGGTTAATTCACCCCTCCACTTT. Translation: CASSPGTGVNSPLHF.